The source of this TCR beta chain is a study of tissue T cells after allogeneic stem cell transplantation. Germline-derived CDR1 and CDR2 are FNHDT and SITEND (reference sequence). The CDR3 totals 14 residues. V lost 5 bases to trimming and J lost 4 bases; unmatched junction nucleotides: 2. Repertoires were generated with immunoSEQ multiplex PCR, while TCRdb's copy carries only in-frame clones and drops some. This table has about 17,000 clones, roughly two thirds appearing once. Overall study results and limits: Shared clones across patients were few; motif clustering revealed tissue-specific shared signatures.

Turning to this clone: Its antigen is still unknown. Gene names are mouse gene names. The read halts 1 residue ahead of the CDR3 end, with the missing end drawn from the germline J gene.

The chain uses TRBV19 and TRBJ1-4, with 10 bases fitting TRBD1. The TCR comes from a female BALB/c mouse in good health. For this mouse line, the MHC haplotype is H2-d. Source material: spleen. The chain's CDR3 is CASRTGGINERLFF. Incomplete CDR3 DNA: TGTGCCAGCAGGACAGGGGGCATCAACGAAAGATTATTT. Combining the CDR3 with reference TRBV19 and TRBJ1-4 gives the whole variable domain GGIITQTPKFLIGQEGQKLTLKCQQNFNHDTMYWYRQDSGKGLRLIYYSITENDLQKGDLSEGYDASREKKSSFSLTVTSAQKNEMAVFLCASRTGGINERLFFGHGTKLSVL.